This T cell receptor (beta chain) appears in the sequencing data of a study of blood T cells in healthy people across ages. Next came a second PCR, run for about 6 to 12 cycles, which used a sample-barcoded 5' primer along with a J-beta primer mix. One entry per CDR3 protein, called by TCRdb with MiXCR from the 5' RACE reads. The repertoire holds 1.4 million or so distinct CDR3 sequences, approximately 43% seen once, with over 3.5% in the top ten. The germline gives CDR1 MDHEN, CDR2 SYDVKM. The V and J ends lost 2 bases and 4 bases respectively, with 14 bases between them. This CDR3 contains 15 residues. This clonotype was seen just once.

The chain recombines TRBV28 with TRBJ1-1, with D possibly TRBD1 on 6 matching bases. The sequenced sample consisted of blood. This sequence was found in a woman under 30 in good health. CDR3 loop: CASSLRGGLGTEAFF. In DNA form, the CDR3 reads TGTGCCAGCAGTTTAAGAGGGGGTTTGGGCACTGAAGCTTTCTTT.